Sequencing of this TCR beta chain was carried out in a study of cytomegalovirus exposure and HLA in healthy donors (dated by TCRdb to about 2017). With respect to the entire study: An earlier analysis of about 530 of the donors reported over 250 Gb of sequence data and around 120 million unique TCR beta sequences obtained from some 200 million T cells. An early release covering roughly 640 HLA-typed donors comprised approximately 290 gigabases of sequencing data and around 80 million unique TCR sequences. Of the 300 to 500 genotyped donors, approximately 80% were placed in the genetic ancestry cluster associated with self-reported Caucasian donors. The study aimed to test whether signatures of past pathogen exposure could be identified by cataloging public T cell receptors. The study profiled the T cell repertoires of around 700 subjects by immunosequencing and related them to cytomegalovirus serostatus. A separate validation cohort of over 95 different subjects was used in addition to the 666-subject first cohort. To predict cytomegalovirus infection status, the study combined high-throughput TCR immunosequencing, statistical association of individual TCRs with disease status, and machine learning. In a later analysis, previously published TCR beta repertoires from hundreds of donors were re-analyzed and high-resolution HLA genotyping was added so that TCR occurrence patterns could be studied. The later analysis used no new phenotypic data to find candidate immune exposures, relying instead on TCR beta sequences and their occurrence across donors. To decide whether each TCR beta V gene segment behaved as functional or pseudogenic, an earlier analysis of 587 of the donors relied on high-throughput TCR beta sequencing. Alongside the repertoire data, information on donor age, sex, ethnicity and CMV serostatus was compiled. A later genetic analysis used genome-wide SNP genotypes for 398 of the 666 donors, treating that subset as a discovery cohort. Every discovery cohort repertoire had been produced on one sequencing platform. Both class I and class II loci were covered by HLA typing, at four-digit resolution. The number of typed donors differed by locus: about 620-640 for A, B, C, DRB1 and DQB1; approximately 520 for DQA1; some 610 for DPA1; and around 490 for DPB1. Several DR-DQ haplotypes were treated as single units for association and clustering because of strong linkage in the cohort. Across approximately 400 genotyped donors of the cohort, an average of 235,054 unique TCR beta nucleotide sequences per donor were sequenced, and approximately 17% of those sequences were non-productive. On the study overall, not on this receptor specifically: A further reported finding was that TCR beta sequences accurately predicted the HLA-A and HLA-B alleles for most subjects in the first cohort. The classifier was reported to diagnose cytomegalovirus status with high specificity and sensitivity in both the original cohort and the validation cohort. The sequencing pipeline was judged likely to have produced a cluster of highly shared sequence variants as a technical artifact. In a later analysis, the rate of TCR association differed among HLA loci, with DRB1 alleles having the most associated TCRs and HLA-C alleles having the fewest. Because counts were too low, seventeen rarely observed V segments, including chromosome 9 orphons, were excluded from the earlier analysis of 587 of the donors. Strong co-occurrence of HLA alleles, especially DR and DQ, made assigning TCR associations to individual alleles difficult. Linkage disequilibrium might explain the correlated functional status among segregating V segments, but an unknown experimental factor could not be ruled out. For the cohort, immune exposure information was limited to CMV serostatus. In a later analysis, HLA-associated TCR beta chains showed more clonal expansion and lower generation probabilities than non-associated chains that were equally common. It was suggested by the authors that the approach could potentially be generalized to other disease states and immunological phenotypes. According to a later genetic analysis, donors in an Asian-associated ancestry cluster had fewer N-insertions in productive TCRs than the approximately 670-donor mean. An association between a missense DCLRE1C variant and V-gene and J-gene trimming of TCR beta chains was found in a later genetic analysis and replicated in an independent cohort. In an earlier analysis of about 600 of the donors, most TCR beta V segments appeared in productive rearrangements about 87% or about 30% of the time, broadly matching IMGT annotations. Most CMV-associated TCR beta chains appeared to be HLA-restricted in a later analysis, and the HLA associations seemed to be driven largely by CMV exposure. A total of about 180 TCR beta chains were listed by the study as associated with cytomegalovirus. A later analysis reported that several top co-occurrence clusters appeared linked to parvovirus B19, influenza, CMV and Epstein-Barr virus. The cohort was sequenced for TCR beta chains only, and without alpha or paired-chain data the features that could be detected were limited. In vitro tests confirmed that a few of the cytomegalovirus-associated TCR beta chains recognize cytomegalovirus antigens. Because HLA typing was unavailable for some donors at each locus, only the typed subset was used in association tests. In a later analysis, around 15,000 TCR beta sequences were associated with specific HLA alleles at a false discovery rate of 0.05. The presence/absence analyses assumed that sequencing depth was roughly uniform across donors, and that assumption may not be true. Most TCR sequences were seen in very few donors, while some public TCRs were found in many individuals.

The library was made by the immunoSEQ multiplex PCR assay. For the multiplex PCR, a mixture combining 60 forward primers for TCR Vbeta segments and 13 reverse primers for TCR Jbeta segments was used. The CDR3 region of rearranged TCR beta genes was amplified from genomic DNA with a multiplex PCR assay. The Illumina HiSeq System was used to sequence the amplified TCR beta libraries as 87-base-pair reads. As for the original processing: A later analysis tallied roughly 80 million unique TCR beta chains across the approximately 670 repertoires, and approximately 12 million of those chains were shared by two or more donors. Raw reads were error-corrected and collapsed into unique sequences by a nearest-neighbor algorithm in which closely related sequences were merged to remove PCR and sequencing errors. V, D and J gene segments were assigned by aligning CDR3 sequences to IMGT reference sequences. For a sequence to be retained, at least a six-nucleotide match to both a V gene segment and a J gene segment was required. Rearrangements were called productive when the CDR3 lacked stop codons and stayed in frame with V and J; all others were non-productive. CDR3 was defined by IMGT convention, running from the second conserved V-encoded cysteine to the conserved J-encoded phenylalanine. In an earlier analysis of around 540 of the donors, sequences lacking an unambiguous match to a single V gene segment were excluded. An earlier analysis of 587 of the donors classified V segments as functional when productive rearrangements were above 56.7% and as segregating when the standard deviation between donors was above 5%. A statistical classification framework was built to diagnose cytomegalovirus status from the catalog of TCR beta chain sequences. In a later analysis, V and J genes were assigned by comparing TCR nucleotide sequences against IMGT/GENE-DB human TR gene sequences. In a later analysis, CDR3 sequences and most-parsimonious VDJ recombination scenarios were assigned using the TCRdist pipeline. In a later analysis, each TCR beta chain was defined by its CDR3 amino acid sequence together with its V-gene family, and reads lacking a unique V-gene family were excluded. To address suspected cross-contamination and a sequencing artifact, a later analysis removed some 620 highly shared, low-generation-probability nucleotide sequences. In a later analysis, a clonal expansion index was calculated for each public chain from normalized within-repertoire ranks of inferred template counts. A later analysis computed generation probabilities with a VDJ recombination model fitted to out-of-frame rearrangements, and checked the results against IGoR. In a later analysis, TCR-TCR, TCR-HLA and TCR-CMV co-occurrence was scored with hypergeometric tests, and a repertoire-size bias correction was applied to TCR pairs. To estimate false discovery rates, a later analysis permuted the HLA or CMV assignments 20 times. In a later analysis, co-occurring TCRs were grouped using DBSCAN, with TCRdist sequence similarity added in when clustering inside HLA-allele-positive subsets. Repertoires with fewer than 30,000 or more than 120,000 public chains, plus five repertoires with anomalous nucleotide sharing, were excluded from co-occurrence clustering. Not all clones reach the TCRdb copy of this immuneACCESS table, which keeps in-frame sequences only. Checked studies attribute under half of the gap to unresolved V genes and leave the rest unexplained. D and trimming come from the DNA, and the V and J calls and clone size come from that table. Within this sample are some 120,000 clones, with over 70% of them counted one time only. The ten biggest clones cover under 4.5% of the sample.

The cohort was made up of approximately 670 healthy bone marrow donors. All cohort members were sampled while nominally healthy, although unrecorded immune exposures were likely present. The donor tested CMV seropositive, placing the donor among the 290 or so seropositive members of the cohort. Each donor provided a peripheral blood sample, and peripheral blood mononuclear cells were used for TCR beta sequencing. The Qiagen DNeasy Blood Extraction Kit was used to extract genomic DNA from the blood cell samples. This clone has more than one count but fewer than ten. No antigen is known for it. Qualities for individual bases were not recorded, and no much larger clone is one base off. Sequencing was performed on PBMCs. The origin of this receptor is a man aged 35 to 55 in good health and CMV-seropositive.

The bases are TGTGCCAGTAGTCCAGAGAGCGCGGGTGCGAGCAGCAATCAGCCCCAGCATTTT. Its translation is CASSPESAGASSNQPQHF. Recombination connected TRBV19 to TRBJ1-5, with no confident D gene call. The CDR3, from cysteine to phenylalanine, totals 18 residues. CDR3 DNA is the only sequence kept; it has 54 bases, read in frame from the first base. CDR1 LNHDA and CDR2 SQIVND are derived from the germline V gene (reference sequence). V is cut by 5 bases and J by 1 base, and the space between the germline ends is 21 bases. With the portions outside the CDR3 filled from the reference TRBV19 and TRBJ1-5 genes, the complete variable region becomes DGGITQSPKYLFRKEGQNVTLSCEQNLNHDAMYWYRQDPGQGLRLIYYSQIVNDFQKGDIAEGYSVSREKKESFPLTVTSAQKNPTAFYLCASSPESAGASSNQPQHFGDGTRLSIL.